Following are 16 T cell receptor beta chains from one sample sequenced in a study of T cell repertoires in cytomegalovirus infection. TCRdb independently ran MiXCR on the reads; one entry per CDR3 protein. The repertoire includes approximately 140,000 distinct CDR3 sequences, approximately 8.8% of them detected once, and 10% sits in the top ten. The sequenced sample consisted of PBMCs. The receptor set was obtained from a human donor in good health (CMV status not recorded). Some clones in this sample may be carry-over from other donors' samples.

For this clonotype: This clone may be a read error of a much larger clone one base away. J is TRBJ1-4 and V is TRBV29-1; 9 nucleotides line up with TRBD1. The CDR3 has 15 amino acids. The germline CDR1 and CDR2 sequences are SQVTM and ANQGSEA. V lost 1 base, J lost 8 bases, and 8 bases stayed unmatched. The CDR3 protein is CSVEVAGQGKEKLFF. In DNA form, the CDR3 reads TGCAGCGTTGAAGTTGCCGGACAGGGGAAAGAAAAACTGTTTTTT.

This clonotype came up many times. This chain joins TRBV4-1 and TRBJ1-1; TRBD1 might be the D (5 bases). The CDR3 covers 17 residues. Germline V CDR1 and CDR2: MGHRA, YSYEKL. V shed 1 base and J shed 1 base, with 16 bases lying between them. The CDR3 spells CASSQATLGTGNTEAFF. The CDR3 DNA reads as TGCGCCAGCAGCCAAGCCACCTTGGGGACTGGGAACACTGAAGCTTTCTTT.

In its sample, this clonotype was seen many times. The J gene is TRBJ1-2, the V gene TRBV5-6, with a weak D call TRBD1 (5 bases). This CDR3 has 15 amino acids. Germline V gene data show CDR1 as SGHDT and CDR2 as YYEEEE. Trimming left V 2 bases short and J 2 bases short, with 13 bases between. Here the CDR3 reads CASSFDRVKNYGYTF. CDR3 nucleotides: TGTGCCAGCAGCTTCGACAGAGTTAAGAACTATGGCTACACCTTC. Using reference TRBV5-6 and TRBJ1-2 for the parts outside the CDR3, the full variable domain is DAGVTQSPTHLIKTRGQQVTLRCSPKSGHDTVSWYQQALGQGPQFIFQYYEEEERQRGNFPDRFSGHQFPNYSSELNVNALLLGDSALYLCASSFDRVKNYGYTFGSGTRLTVV.

Ten or more counts support this clonotype. The chain joins TRBV28 to TRBJ2-5; D unresolved. Germline V lookup: CDR1 MDHEN, CDR2 SYDVKM. The CDR3 spans 13 residues. V was shortened by 3 bases and J by 0 bases, with 5 bases between the two germline ends. CDR3 amino acids: CASSFKYQETQYF. The CDR3 bases are TGTGCCAGCAGTTTTAAGTACCAAGAGACCCAGTACTTC.

This clonotype was counted between two and nine times. The rearrangement links TRBV28 to TRBJ2-1; tentative D call: TRBD2 (6 bases). The CDR3 runs to 13 residues. V was pared by 9 bases and J by 8 bases, with 17 bases between. CDR1 and CDR2 from the germline V gene are MDHEN and SYDVKM. The CDR3: CARPTGLYDEQFF. The CDR3 region has the DNA TGTGCCAGACCTACGGGACTTTACGATGAGCAGTTCTTC.

This clonotype was observed a few times. The chain couples TRBV28 to TRBJ2-7; D perhaps matches TRBD2 (6 bases). Germline CDR1 MDHEN, CDR2 SYDVKM. The CDR3 sequence is 12 residues long. The V and J ends lost 3 bases and 6 bases respectively, with 9 bases between them. The CDR3 sequence is CASSFFSGEQYF. CDR3 coding DNA: TGTGCCAGCAGTTTTTTTAGCGGCGAGCAGTACTTC.

This clonotype occurred many times. DNA of the CDR3: TGTGCCAGCAGCCAAGGGCAGGCGACTAACTATGGCTACACCTTC. Translation gives CASSQGQATNYGYTF. The chain is built from TRBV4-2 and TRBJ1-2, with D unresolved. V was cut by 1 base and J by 0 bases, with 9 bases left in between. From germline, CDR1 is LGHNA and CDR2 YNFKEQ. The CDR3 contains 15 residues.

In its sample, this clonotype is medium-sized. The V and J genes are TRBV4-1 and TRBJ2-1; D ambiguous. Germline V gene data show CDR1 as MGHRA and CDR2 as YSYEKL. The CDR3 loop spans 13 amino acids. The V end lost 4 bases, the J end lost 2 bases, and 6 bases lay between the germline ends. This CDR3 reads CASSPPTYNEQFF. CDR3 bases: TGCGCCAGCAGCCCCCCCACCTACAATGAGCAGTTCTTC.

The V call is TRBV30, the J call TRBJ1-1; possible D gene TRBD1, 6 bases. The CDR3 contains 11 residues. Trimming pared 4 bases from V and 7 bases from J, leaving 10 bases between. Germline-derived CDR1 and CDR2 are GTSNPN and SVGIG (reference sequence). The CDR3 protein is CAWIGGNEAFF. The CDR3, as DNA: TGTGCCTGGATAGGGGGTAATGAAGCTTTCTTT.

The V call is TRBV28, the J call TRBJ1-2; a possible D gene is TRBD1 (5 bases). Germline CDR1 and CDR2: MDHEN and SYDVKM. V lost 4 bases to trimming and J lost 3 bases, with 18 bases between them. The CDR3 contains 16 residues. The CDR3 is CASSSAIRGLDYGYTF. In DNA form, the CDR3 reads TGTGCCAGCAGTTCAGCCATTCGGGGCCTAGACTATGGCTACACCTTC.

In this sample, this clonotype turned up many times. V is TRBV6-6 and J is TRBJ2-5, with 13 bases matching TRBD2. The CDR3 is 19 residues long. CDR1 MNHNY and CDR2 SVGAGI come from the germline V gene (reference sequence). J lost 0 bases, V lost 0 bases, and 7 bases had no gene match. In nucleotides, the CDR3 is TGTGCCAGCAGTTACTCCACTAGCGGGGGGGGCTTTTACCAAGAGACCCAGTACTTC. Amino acid sequence: CASSYSTSGGGFYQETQYF.

This clonotype was recorded many times. The chain recombines TRBV7-8 with TRBJ2-2; D is ambiguous. This CDR3 comprises 13 residues. Germline V gives CDR1 SGHVS, CDR2 FQNEAQ. Trimming took off 5 bases at V and 2 bases at J, with 6 bases between the two ends. CDR3 sequence: CASSLKNTGELFF. In DNA, the CDR3 is TGTGCCAGCAGCCTAAAAAACACCGGGGAGCTGTTTTTT.

This clonotype was seen repeatedly, ten times or more. CDR3 DNA: TGTGCCAGCAGCCCTAAACTGAGACTCGGAAACACCATATATTTT. Protein sequence: CASSPKLRLGNTIYF. This sequence joins TRBV7-9 and TRBJ1-3; no reliable D call. The CDR3 is 15 amino acids. V shed 5 bases and J shed 4 bases, with 15 bases lying between them. CDR1 is SEHNR and CDR2 is FQNEAQ in the germline V gene (reference sequence). The complete variable domain, with remaining parts taken from reference TRBV7-9 and TRBJ1-3, reads DTGVSQNPRHKITKRGQNVTFRCDPISEHNRLYWYRQTLGQGPEFLTYFQNEAQLEKSRLLSDRFSAERPKGSFSTLEIQRTEQGDSAMYLCASSPKLRLGNTIYFGEGSWLTVV.

The CDR3 bases are TGCAGTGCTAGGGTAGCGGGGTCCTACAATGAGCAGTTCTTC. Translating it yields CSARVAGSYNEQFF. The chain recombines TRBV20-1 with TRBJ2-1; 8 nucleotides match TRBD2. CDR1 and CDR2 from the germline V gene are DFQATT and SNEGSKA (reference sequence). There are 14 residues in the CDR3. With V trimmed by 3 bases and J by 1 base, 2 bases remained unmatched.

This clonotype was counted at least ten times. The chain joins TRBV7-9 to TRBJ1-1, with 10 bases aligning to TRBD1. The length of the CDR3 is 17 residues. With 2 bases clipped from V and 4 bases from J, the junction kept 10 bases outside the gene matches. CDR1 and CDR2 from the germline V gene are SEHNR and FQNEAQ (reference sequence). The CDR3 reads CASSLLPGQGESTEAFF. DNA of the CDR3: TGTGCCAGCAGCTTATTACCAGGACAGGGGGAGAGCACTGAAGCTTTCTTT.

This clonotype came up many times. This chain connects TRBV28 to TRBJ1-1; no definite D call. The CDR3 is 15 amino acids. With 5 bases removed from V and 3 bases from J, the gap between germline ends came to 16 bases. CDR1 and CDR2 (germline): MDHEN, SYDVKM. CDR3 nucleotide sequence: TGTGCCAGCAGTCTCCCGGTGAGTTTCGACACTGAAGCTTTCTTT. Translating it yields CASSLPVSFDTEAFF.